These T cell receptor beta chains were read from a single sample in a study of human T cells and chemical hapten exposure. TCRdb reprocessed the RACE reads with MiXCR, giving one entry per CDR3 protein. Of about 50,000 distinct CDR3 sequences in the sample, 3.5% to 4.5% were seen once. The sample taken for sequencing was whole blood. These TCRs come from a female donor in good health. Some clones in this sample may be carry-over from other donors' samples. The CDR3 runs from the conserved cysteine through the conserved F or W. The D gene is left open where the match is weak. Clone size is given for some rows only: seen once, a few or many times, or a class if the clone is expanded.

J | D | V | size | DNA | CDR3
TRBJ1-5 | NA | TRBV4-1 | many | TGCGCCAGCAGCCGATCAGGTAATCGGAATCAGCCCCAGCATTTT | CASSRSGNRNQPQHF
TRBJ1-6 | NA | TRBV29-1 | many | TGCAGCGTTTCGCAGAACTATAATTCACCCCTCCACTTT | CSVSQNYNSPLHF
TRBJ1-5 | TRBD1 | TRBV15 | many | TGTGCCACCAGCAGACCGGACAGGGAGAATCAGCCCCAGCATTTT | CATSRPDRENQPQHF
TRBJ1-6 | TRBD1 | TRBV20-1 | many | TGCAGTGCTAGCCCAACCAGGGGGTACTCCTATAATTCACCCCTCCACTTT | CSASPTRGYSYNSPLHF
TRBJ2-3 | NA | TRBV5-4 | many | TGTGCCAGCAGCTTGTCGGGACCCCTTCTCGCAGATACGCAGTATTTT | CASSLSGPLLADTQYF
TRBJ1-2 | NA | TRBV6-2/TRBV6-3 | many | TGTGCCAGCAGCTCACTTCGATATGGCTACACCTTC | CASSSLRYGYTF
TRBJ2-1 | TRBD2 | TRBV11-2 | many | TGTGCCAGCAGCTCCCCTAGCGGGGGCTACAATGAGCAGTTCTTC | CASSSPSGGYNEQFF
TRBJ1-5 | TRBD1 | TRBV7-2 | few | TGTGCCAGCAGCTTAGGTGACAGGGTCGGGAAGCCCCAGCATTTT | CASSLGDRVGKPQHF
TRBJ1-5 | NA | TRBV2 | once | TGTGCCAGCGGGTGGGATTCCAATCAGCCCCAGCATTTT | CASGWDSNQPQHF
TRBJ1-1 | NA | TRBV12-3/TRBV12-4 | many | TGTGCCAGCCGCCCATACTCGGGGGGAATGAACACTGAAGCTTTCTTT | CASRPYSGGMNTEAFF
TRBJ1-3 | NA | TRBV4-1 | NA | TGCGCCAGCAGCCAAGAAATTCCGCAATCGGGCGGAAACACCATATATTTT | CASSQEIPQSGGNTIYF
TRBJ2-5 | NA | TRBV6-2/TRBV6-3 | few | TGTGCCAGCAGTAGATCGAAAACAGGGTCGCGGGAGACCCAGTACTTC | CASSRSKTGSRETQYF
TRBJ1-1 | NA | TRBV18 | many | TGTGCCAGCTCACCGGACGGAAACACTGAAGCTTTCTTT | CASSPDGNTEAFF
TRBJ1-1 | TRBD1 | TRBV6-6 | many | TGTGCCAGCAGTTACTCGACAGGGGGCTTGGGGAACACTGAAGCTTTCTTT | CASSYSTGGLGNTEAFF
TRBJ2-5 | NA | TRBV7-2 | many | TGTGCCAGCAGCTTAAACCAAGAGACCCAGTACTTC | CASSLNQETQYF
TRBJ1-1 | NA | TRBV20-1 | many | TGCAGTGCTAGAGATTTACGGGGGGGATTCACTGAAGCTTTCTTT | CSARDLRGGFTEAFF
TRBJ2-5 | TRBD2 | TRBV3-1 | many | TGTGCCAGCAGCCAAGGCGGGGGGGCCGTGGAGACCCAGTACTTC | CASSQGGGAVETQYF
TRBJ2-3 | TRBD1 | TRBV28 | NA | TGTGCCAGCGGGGGACAGGGGATGAGCACAGATACGCAGTATTTT | CASGGQGMSTDTQYF
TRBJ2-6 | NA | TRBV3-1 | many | TGTGCCAGCAGCCTCCGTACAGGCTCTGGGGCCAACGTCCTGACTTTC | CASSLRTGSGANVLTF
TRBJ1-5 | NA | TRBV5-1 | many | TGCGCCCTCGACACGAAGGCGCAGCCCCAGCATTTT | CALDTKAQPQHF
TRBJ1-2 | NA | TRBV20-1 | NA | TGCAGTGCCACAAGCGACCAAATCTACTACACCTTC | CSATSDQIYYTF
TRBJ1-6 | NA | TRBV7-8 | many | TGTGCCAGCAGCCCGAACGAGGGGAGCAATTCACCCCTCCACTTT | CASSPNEGSNSPLHF
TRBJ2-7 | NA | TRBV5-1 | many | TGCGCCAGCAGCTGGACCGGGGGGCCCTACGAGCAGTACTTC | CASSWTGGPYEQYF
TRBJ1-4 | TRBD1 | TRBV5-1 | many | TGCGCCAGCAGCTTGGGACGACAGGGGCCGAATGAAAAACTGTTTTTT | CASSLGRQGPNEKLFF
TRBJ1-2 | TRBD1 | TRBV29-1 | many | TGCAGCGTTGAATGTGACAGGGGGAGGGAAAACTATGGCTACACCTTC | CSVECDRGRENYGYTF
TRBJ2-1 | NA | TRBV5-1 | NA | TGCGCCAGCAGCTTGTTTCTTTGGCCTGAAGAGCAGTTCTTC | CASSLFLWPEEQFF
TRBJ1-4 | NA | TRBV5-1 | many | TGCGCCAGCAGCCTGAAGAATCCGCGGATCTTTCGGTCGGGTGAAAAACTGTTTTTT | CASSLKNPRIFRSGEKLFF
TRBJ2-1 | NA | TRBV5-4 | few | TGTGCCAGCAGCGAACAGTACAATGAGCAGTTCTTC | CASSEQYNEQFF
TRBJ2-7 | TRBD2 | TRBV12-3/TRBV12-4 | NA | TGTGCCAGCAGTGTGGGACTAGCGGGGGACGAGCAGTACTTC | CASSVGLAGDEQYF
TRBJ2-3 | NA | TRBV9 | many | TGTGCCAGCAGCGTAGACTGGGGGCCGGACCGCACAGATACGCAGTATTTT | CASSVDWGPDRTDTQYF
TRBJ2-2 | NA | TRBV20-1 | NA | TGCAGTGCTAGAGCCTTGCGGCAAACCGGGGAGCTGTTTTTT | CSARALRQTGELFF
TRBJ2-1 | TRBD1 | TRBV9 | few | TGTGCCAGCAATCTCGGACAGGGGATCTTTGATGAGCAGTTCTTC | CASNLGQGIFDEQFF
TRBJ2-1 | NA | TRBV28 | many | TGTGCCAGCAGCAGGGGGGCTGCCAATGAGCAGTTCTTC | CASSRGAANEQFF
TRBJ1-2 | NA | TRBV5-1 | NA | TGCGCCAGCAGCTTGGCCCTGGGAGCGGATGGCTACACCTTC | CASSLALGADGYTF
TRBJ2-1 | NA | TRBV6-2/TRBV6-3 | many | TGTGCCAGCAGTCCCACTTTCCCAGGAGAGCAGTTCTTC | CASSPTFPGEQFF
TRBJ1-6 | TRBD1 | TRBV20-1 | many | TGCAGTGCTATACGACAGGGAGGATCTTCACCCCTCCACTTT | CSAIRQGGSSPLHF
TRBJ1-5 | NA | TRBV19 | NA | TGTGCCAGTAGCCCCGGTGGGGCCCTCAATCAGCCCCAGCATTTT | CASSPGGALNQPQHF
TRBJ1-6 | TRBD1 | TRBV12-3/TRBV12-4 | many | TGTGCCAGCAGCAATCAACAGGGGGGAACTTCACCCCTCCACTTT | CASSNQQGGTSPLHF
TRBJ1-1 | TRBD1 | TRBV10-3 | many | TGTGCCATCAGTTCCACAACAGGGGCCACTGAAGCTTTCTTT | CAISSTTGATEAFF
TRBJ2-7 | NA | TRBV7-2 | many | TGTGCCAGCAGCTTAGTTTTTTCAGGAGCCTACGAGCAGTACTTC | CASSLVFSGAYEQYF